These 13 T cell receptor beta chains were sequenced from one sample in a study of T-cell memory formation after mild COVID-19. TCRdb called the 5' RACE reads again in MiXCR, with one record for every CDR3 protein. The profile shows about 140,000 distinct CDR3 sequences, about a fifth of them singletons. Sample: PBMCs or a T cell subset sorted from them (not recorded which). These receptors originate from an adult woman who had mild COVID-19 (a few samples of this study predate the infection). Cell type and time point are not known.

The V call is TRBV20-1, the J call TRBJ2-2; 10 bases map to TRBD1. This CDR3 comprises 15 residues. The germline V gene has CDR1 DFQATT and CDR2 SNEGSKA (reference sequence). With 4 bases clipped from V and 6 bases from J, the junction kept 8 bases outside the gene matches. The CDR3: CSATLGTGEAGELFF. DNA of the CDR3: TGCAGTGCTACCCTTGGGACAGGGGAAGCCGGGGAGCTGTTTTTT.

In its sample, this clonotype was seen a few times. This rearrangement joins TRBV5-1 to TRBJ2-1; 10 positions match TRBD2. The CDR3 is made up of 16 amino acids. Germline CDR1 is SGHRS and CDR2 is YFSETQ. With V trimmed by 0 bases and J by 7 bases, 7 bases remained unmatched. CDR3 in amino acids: CASSLATSGAGNEQFF. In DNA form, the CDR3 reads TGCGCCAGCAGCTTGGCCACTAGCGGGGCGGGAAATGAGCAGTTCTTC.

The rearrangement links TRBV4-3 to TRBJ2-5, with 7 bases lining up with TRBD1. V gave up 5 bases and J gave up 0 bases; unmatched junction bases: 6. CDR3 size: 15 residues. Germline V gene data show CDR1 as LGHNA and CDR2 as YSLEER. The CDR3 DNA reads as TGCGCCAGCAGCTATCAACAGGGGAACCAAGAGACCCAGTACTTC. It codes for CASSYQQGNQETQYF.

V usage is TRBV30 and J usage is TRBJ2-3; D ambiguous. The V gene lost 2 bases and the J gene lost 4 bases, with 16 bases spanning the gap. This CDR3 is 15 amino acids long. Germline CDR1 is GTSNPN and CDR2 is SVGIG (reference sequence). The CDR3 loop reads CAWSIEWIAADTQYF. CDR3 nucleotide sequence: TGTGCCTGGAGTATAGAATGGATCGCGGCAGATACGCAGTATTTT. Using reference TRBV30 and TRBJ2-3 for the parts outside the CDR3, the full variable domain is SQTIHQWPATLVQPVGSPLSLECTVEGTSNPNLYWYRQAAGRGLQLLFYSVGIGQISSEVPQNLSASRPQDRQFILSSKKLLLSDSGFYLCAWSIEWIAADTQYFGPGTRLTVL.

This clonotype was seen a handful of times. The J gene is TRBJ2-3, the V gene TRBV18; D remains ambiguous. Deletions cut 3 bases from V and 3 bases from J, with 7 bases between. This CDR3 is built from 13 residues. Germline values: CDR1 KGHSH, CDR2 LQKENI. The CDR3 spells CASSPTVTDTQYF. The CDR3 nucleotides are TGTGCCAGCTCACCGACTGTAACAGATACGCAGTATTTT. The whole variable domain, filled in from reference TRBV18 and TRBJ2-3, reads NAGVMQNPRHLVRRRGQEARLRCSPMKGHSHVYWYRQLPEEGLKFMVYLQKENIIDESGMPKERFSAEFPKEGPSILRIQQVVRGDSAAYFCASSPTVTDTQYFGPGTRLTVL.

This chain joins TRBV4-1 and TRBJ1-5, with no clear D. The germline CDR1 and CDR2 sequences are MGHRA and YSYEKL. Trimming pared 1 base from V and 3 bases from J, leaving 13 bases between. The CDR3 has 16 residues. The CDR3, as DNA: TGCGCCAGCAGCCAAGCGCCCCATGGGATCAATCAGCCCCAGCATTTT. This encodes CASSQAPHGINQPQHF.

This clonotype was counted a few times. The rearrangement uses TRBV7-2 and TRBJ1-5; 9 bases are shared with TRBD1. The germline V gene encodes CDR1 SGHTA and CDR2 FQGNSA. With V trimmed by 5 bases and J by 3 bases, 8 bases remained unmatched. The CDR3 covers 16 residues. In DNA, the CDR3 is TGTGCCAGCAGCCGGGACAGGGTGGGCATCAATCAGCCCCAGCATTTT. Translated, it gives CASSRDRVGINQPQHF.

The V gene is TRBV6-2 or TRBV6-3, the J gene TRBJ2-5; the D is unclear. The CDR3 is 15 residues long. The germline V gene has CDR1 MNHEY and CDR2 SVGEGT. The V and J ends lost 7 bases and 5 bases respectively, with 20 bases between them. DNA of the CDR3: TGTGCCAGCACCCCGCCGCCGCCGGGTCAGGAGACCCAGTACTTC. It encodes CASTPPPPGQETQYF.

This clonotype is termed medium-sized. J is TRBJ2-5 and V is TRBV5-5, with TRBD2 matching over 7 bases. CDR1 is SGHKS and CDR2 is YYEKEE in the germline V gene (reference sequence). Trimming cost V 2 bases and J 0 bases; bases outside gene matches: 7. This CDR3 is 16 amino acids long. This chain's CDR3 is CASSFNAGLNQETQYF. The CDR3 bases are TGTGCCAGCAGCTTTAATGCGGGACTAAACCAAGAGACCCAGTACTTC.

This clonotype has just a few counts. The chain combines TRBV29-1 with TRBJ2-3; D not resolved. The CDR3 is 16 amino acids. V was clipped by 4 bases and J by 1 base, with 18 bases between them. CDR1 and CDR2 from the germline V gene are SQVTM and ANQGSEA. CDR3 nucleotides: TGCAGCGTTGCGGGCAGGATTGGGTCCCGCACAGATACGCAGTATTTT. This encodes CSVAGRIGSRTDTQYF.

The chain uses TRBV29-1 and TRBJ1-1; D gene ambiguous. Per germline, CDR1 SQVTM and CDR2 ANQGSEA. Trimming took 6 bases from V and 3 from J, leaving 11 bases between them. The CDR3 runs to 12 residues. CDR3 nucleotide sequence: TGCAGCGTCGCGAGGGAGGACACTGAAGCTTTCTTT. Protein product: CSVAREDTEAFF. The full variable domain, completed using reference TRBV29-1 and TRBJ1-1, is SAVISQKPSRDICQRGTSLTIQCQVDSQVTMMFWYRQQPGQSLTLIATANQGSEATYESGFVIDKFPISRPNLTFSTLTVSNMSPEDSSIYLCSVAREDTEAFFGQGTRLTVV.

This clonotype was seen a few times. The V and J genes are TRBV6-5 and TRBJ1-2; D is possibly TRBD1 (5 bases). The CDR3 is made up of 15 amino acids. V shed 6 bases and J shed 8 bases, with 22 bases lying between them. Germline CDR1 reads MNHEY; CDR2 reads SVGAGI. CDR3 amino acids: CASRPLLRALKGYTF. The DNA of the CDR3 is TGTGCCAGCAGACCCCTCCTCAGGGCATTGAAAGGCTACACCTTC.

CDR3 DNA: TGTGCCAGCAGAGGACTAGCGGGGGCTCAGGGGACGCAGTATTTT. It codes for CASRGLAGAQGTQYF. This chain uses TRBV6-1 with TRBJ2-3; TRBD2 aligns across 13 bases. From germline, CDR1 is MNHNS and CDR2 SASEGT. CDR3 length equals 15 residues. With 6 bases clipped from V and 9 bases from J, the junction kept 9 bases outside the gene matches.